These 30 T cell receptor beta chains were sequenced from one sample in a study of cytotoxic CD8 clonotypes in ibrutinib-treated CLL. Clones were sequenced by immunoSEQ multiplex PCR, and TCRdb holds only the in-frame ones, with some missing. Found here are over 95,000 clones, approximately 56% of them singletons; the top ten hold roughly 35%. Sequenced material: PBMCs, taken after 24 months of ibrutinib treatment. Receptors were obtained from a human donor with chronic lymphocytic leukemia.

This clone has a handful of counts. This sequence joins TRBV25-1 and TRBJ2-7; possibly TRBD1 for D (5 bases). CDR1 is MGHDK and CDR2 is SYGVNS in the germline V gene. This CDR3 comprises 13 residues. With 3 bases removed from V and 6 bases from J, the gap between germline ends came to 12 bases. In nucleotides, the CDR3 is TGTGCCAGCAGTGACAGGGAAAGGTCCGAGCAGTACTTC. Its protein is CASSDRERSEQYF.

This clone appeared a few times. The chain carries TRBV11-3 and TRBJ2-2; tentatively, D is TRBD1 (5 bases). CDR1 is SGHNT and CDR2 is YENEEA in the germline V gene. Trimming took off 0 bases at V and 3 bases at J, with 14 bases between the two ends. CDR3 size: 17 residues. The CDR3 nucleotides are TGTGCCAGCAGCTTAGATCTTGGTGGGGCGCACACCGGGGAGCTGTTTTTT. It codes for CASSLDLGGAHTGELFF.

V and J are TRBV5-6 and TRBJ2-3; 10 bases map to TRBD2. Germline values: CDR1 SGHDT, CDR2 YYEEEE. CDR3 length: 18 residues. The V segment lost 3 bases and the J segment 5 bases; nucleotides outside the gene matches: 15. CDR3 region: CASSSILSGGISGDTQYF. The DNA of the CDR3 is TGTGCCAGCAGCTCTATTCTTAGCGGGGGGATTTCCGGAGATACGCAGTATTTT. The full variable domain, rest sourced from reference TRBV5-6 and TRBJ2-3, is DAGVTQSPTHLIKTRGQQVTLRCSPKSGHDTVSWYQQALGQGPQFIFQYYEEEERQRGNFPDRFSGHQFPNYSSELNVNALLLGDSALYLCASSSILSGGISGDTQYFGPGTRLTVL.

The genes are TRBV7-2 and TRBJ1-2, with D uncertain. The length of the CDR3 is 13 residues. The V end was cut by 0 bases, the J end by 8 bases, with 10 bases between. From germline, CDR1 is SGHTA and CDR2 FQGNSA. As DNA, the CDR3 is TGTGCCAGCAGCTTAGCACCCAGTCGCGGCTACACCTTC. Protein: CASSLAPSRGYTF. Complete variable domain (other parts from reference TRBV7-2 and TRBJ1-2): GAGVSQSPSNKVTEKGKDVELRCDPISGHTALYWYRQSLGQGLEFLIYFQGNSAPDKSGLPSDRFSAERTGGSVSTLTIQRTQQEDSAVYLCASSLAPSRGYTFGSGTRLTVV.

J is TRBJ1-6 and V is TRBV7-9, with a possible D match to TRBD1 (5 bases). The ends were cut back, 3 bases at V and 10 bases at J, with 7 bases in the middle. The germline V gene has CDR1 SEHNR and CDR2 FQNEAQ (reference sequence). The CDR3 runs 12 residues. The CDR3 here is CASSLDTSPLHF. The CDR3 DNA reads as TGTGCCAGCAGCTTGGACACCTCACCCCTCCACTTT. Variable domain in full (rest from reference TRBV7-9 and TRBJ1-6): DTGVSQNPRHKITKRGQNVTFRCDPISEHNRLYWYRQTLGQGPEFLTYFQNEAQLEKSRLLSDRFSAERPKGSFSTLEIQRTEQGDSAMYLCASSLDTSPLHFGNGTRLTVT.

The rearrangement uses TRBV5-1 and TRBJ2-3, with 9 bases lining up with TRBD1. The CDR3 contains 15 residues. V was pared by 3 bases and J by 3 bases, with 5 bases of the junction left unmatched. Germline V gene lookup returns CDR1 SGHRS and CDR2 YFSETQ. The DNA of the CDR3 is TGCGCCAGCAGCTCCCTGGACAGGGGTACAGATACGCAGTATTTT. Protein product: CASSSLDRGTDTQYF.

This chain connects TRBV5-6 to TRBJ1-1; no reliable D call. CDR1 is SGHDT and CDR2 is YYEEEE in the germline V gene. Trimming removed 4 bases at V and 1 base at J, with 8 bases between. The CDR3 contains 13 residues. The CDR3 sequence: CASSPRRNTEAFF. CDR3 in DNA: TGTGCCAGCAGCCCCCGGAGGAACACTGAAGCTTTCTTT.

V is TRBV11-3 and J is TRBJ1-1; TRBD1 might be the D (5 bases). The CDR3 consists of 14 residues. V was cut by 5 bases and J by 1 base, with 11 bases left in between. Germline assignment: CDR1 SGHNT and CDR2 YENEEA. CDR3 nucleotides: TGTGCCAGCAGCAGACGGACAAAGAACACTGAAGCTTTCTTT. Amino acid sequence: CASSRRTKNTEAFF.

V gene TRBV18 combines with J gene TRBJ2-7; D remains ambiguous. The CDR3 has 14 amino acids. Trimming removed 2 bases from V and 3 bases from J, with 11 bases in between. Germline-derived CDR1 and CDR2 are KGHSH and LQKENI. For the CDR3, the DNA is TGTGCCAGCTCACCAGGGCAGCCGAACTACGAGCAGTACTTC. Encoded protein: CASSPGQPNYEQYF.

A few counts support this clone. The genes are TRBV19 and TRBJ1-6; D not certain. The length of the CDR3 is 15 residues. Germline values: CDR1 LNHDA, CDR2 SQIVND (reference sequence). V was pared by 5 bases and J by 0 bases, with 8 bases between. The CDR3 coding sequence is TGTGCCAGTAGTCCCGGCCGCTCCTATAATTCACCCCTCCACTTT. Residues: CASSPGRSYNSPLHF.

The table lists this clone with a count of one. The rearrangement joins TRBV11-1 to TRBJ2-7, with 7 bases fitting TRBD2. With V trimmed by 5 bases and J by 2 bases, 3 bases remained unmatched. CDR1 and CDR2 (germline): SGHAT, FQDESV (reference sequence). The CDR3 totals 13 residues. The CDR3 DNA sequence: TGTGCCAGCAGCACGCGGGGGACCTACGAGCAGTACTTC. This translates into CASSTRGTYEQYF.

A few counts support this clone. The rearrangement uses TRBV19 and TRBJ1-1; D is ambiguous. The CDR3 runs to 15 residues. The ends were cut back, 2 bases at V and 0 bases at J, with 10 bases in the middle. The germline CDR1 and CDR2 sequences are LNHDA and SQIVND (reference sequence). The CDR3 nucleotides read TGTGCCAGTAGTATAAACGGCAGATTGAACACTGAAGCTTTCTTT. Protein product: CASSINGRLNTEAFF.

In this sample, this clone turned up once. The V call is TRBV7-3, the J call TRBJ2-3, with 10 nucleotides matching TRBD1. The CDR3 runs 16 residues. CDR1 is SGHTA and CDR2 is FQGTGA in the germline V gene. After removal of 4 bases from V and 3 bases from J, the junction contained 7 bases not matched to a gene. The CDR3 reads CASSSTRQGATDTQYF. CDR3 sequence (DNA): TGTGCCAGCAGCTCTACAAGACAGGGGGCTACAGATACGCAGTATTTT.

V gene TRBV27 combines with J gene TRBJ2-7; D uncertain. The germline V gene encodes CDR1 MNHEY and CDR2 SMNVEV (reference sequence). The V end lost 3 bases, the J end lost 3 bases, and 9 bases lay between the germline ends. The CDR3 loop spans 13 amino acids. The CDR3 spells CASSLTGGYEQYF. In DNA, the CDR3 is TGTGCCAGCAGTTTGACGGGCGGCTACGAGCAGTACTTC.

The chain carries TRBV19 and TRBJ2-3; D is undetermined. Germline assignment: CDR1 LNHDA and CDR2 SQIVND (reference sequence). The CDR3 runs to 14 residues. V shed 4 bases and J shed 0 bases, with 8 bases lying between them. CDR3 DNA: TGTGCCAGTAGTACTGACCCTAGCACAGATACGCAGTATTTT. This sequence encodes CASSTDPSTDTQYF.

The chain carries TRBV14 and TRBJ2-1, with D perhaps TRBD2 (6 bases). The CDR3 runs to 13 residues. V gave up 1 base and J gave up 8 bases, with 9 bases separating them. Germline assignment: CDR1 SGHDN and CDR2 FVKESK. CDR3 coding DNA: TGTGCCAGCAGCCAAGGGTGGGGGGATGAGCAGTTCTTC. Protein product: CASSQGWGDEQFF.

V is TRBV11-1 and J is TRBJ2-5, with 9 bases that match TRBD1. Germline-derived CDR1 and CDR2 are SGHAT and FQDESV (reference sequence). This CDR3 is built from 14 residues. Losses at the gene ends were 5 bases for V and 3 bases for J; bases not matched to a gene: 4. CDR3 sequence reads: CASSRDRDKETQYF. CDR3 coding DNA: TGTGCCAGCAGCCGGGACAGGGATAAAGAGACCCAGTACTTC.

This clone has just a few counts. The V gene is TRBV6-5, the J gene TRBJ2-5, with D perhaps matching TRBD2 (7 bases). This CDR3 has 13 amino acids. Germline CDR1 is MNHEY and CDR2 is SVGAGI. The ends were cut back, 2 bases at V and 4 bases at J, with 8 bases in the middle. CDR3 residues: CASSYRGGETQYF. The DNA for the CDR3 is TGTGCCAGCAGTTACAGGGGGGGAGAGACCCAGTACTTC.

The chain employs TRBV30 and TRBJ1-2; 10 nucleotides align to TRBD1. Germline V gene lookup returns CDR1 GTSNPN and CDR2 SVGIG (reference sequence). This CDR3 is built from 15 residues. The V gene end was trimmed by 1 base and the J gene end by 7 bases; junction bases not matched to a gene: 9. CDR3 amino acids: CAWSGLRQGASGYTF. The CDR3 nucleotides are TGTGCCTGGAGTGGCCTCCGACAGGGGGCGAGTGGCTACACCTTC.

For the CDR3, the DNA is TGTGCCAGCAGCTTAGAGGGGGCCGGCAATCAGCCCCAGCATTTT. It is translated as CASSLEGAGNQPQHF. The gene calls are TRBV7-2 and TRBJ1-5; the match to TRBD1 covers 7 bases. The germline gives CDR1 SGHTA, CDR2 FQGNSA. CDR3 size: 15 residues. J lost 2 bases, V lost 1 base, and 2 bases had no gene match.

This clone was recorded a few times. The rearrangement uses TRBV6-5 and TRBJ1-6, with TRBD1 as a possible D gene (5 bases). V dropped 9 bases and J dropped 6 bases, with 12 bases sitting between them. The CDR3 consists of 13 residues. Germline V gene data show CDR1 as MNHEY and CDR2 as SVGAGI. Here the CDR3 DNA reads TGTGCCAGTCGACAGAGACCTAATTCACCCCTCCACTTT. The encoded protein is CASRQRPNSPLHF.

CDR3 nucleotide sequence: TGTGCCAGCAGCGACAAGGTGGGCGGGGGAAGCACAGATACGCAGTATTTT. Protein sequence: CASSDKVGGGSTDTQYF. The chain employs TRBV9 and TRBJ2-3; TRBD2 matches at 7 bases. This CDR3 has 17 residues. Germline V gene data show CDR1 as SGDLS and CDR2 as YYNGEE. V gave up 3 bases and J gave up 0 bases; unmatched junction bases: 10.

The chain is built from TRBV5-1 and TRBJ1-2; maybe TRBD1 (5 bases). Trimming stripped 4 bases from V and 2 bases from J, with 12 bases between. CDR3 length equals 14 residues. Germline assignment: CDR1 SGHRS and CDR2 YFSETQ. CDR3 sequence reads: CASSPAGANYGYTF. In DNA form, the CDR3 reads TGCGCCAGCAGCCCGGCTGGGGCGAACTATGGCTACACCTTC.

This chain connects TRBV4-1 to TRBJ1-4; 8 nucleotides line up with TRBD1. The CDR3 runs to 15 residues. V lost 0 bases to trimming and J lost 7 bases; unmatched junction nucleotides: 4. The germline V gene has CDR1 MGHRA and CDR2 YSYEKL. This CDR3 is CASSQEDREFEKLFF. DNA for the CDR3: TGCGCCAGCAGCCAAGAGGACAGGGAGTTTGAAAAACTGTTTTTT.

The CDR3 DNA sequence: TGTGCCAGCAGCGTAGTACCGGGAGGATACGAGGGGACCCAGTACTTC. Encoded protein: CASSVVPGGYEGTQYF. The chain recombines TRBV9 with TRBJ2-5, with 7 bases fitting TRBD2. The V and J ends lost 0 bases and 7 bases, in that order; junction bases with no gene match: 12. CDR3 length: 16 amino acids. In germline, CDR1 is SGDLS, CDR2 YYNGEE.

The CDR3 region is CASSLVGGPEAFF. CDR3 in DNA: TGCGCCAGCAGCTTGGTAGGGGGCCCTGAAGCTTTCTTT. The rearrangement links TRBV5-1 to TRBJ1-1; TRBD1 matches at 7 bases. Germline V lookup: CDR1 SGHRS, CDR2 YFSETQ. Trimming at V came to 0 bases and at J to 6 bases, leaving 2 bases not matched to a gene. The CDR3 spans 13 residues.

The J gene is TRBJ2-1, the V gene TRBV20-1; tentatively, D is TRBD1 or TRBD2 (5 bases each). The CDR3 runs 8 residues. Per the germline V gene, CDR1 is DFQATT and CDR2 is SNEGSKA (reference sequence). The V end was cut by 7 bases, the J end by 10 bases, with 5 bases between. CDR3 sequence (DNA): TGCAGTGGGGACGAGCAGTTCTTC. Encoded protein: CSGDEQFF.

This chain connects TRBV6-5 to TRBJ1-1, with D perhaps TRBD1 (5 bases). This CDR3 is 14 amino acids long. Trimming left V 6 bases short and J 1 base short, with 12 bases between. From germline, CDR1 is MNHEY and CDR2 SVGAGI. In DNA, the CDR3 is TGTGCCAGCAGCCGCGGGGGGAAGAACACTGAAGCTTTCTTT. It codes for CASSRGGKNTEAFF.

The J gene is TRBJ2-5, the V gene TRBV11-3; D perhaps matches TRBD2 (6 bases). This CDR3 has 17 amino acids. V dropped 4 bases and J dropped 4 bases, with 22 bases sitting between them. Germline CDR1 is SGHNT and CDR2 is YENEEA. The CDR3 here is CASSSRLGSVGGETQYF. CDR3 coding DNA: TGTGCCAGCAGCTCCCGCCTCGGGTCGGTGGGGGGAGAGACCCAGTACTTC.

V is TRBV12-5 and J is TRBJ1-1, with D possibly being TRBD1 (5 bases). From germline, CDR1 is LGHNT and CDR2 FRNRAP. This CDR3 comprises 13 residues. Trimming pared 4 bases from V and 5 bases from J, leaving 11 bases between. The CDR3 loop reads CASGWRGSTEAFF. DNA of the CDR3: TGTGCTAGTGGTTGGCGGGGGAGTACTGAAGCTTTCTTT.